Described below is a single TCR beta chain sequence and its context. As yet, its antigen is unknown. Some clones are missing from TCRdb's copy, which holds only in-frame ones; the method was immunoSEQ multiplex PCR. Of approximately 270,000 clones listed, 85% to 95% are singletons. This sample was taken from a study of T cell responses to AZD1222 COVID-19 vaccine. Study-level results: A mostly white British donor set with more females was recruited, and clonal diversity was possibly underestimated.

The TCR was taken from an adult who received the AZD1222 COVID-19 vaccine. Here the sequenced sample was peripheral blood, taken 28 days after the second AZD1222 dose.

The CDR3 reads CASSYSYRGTEAFF. The CDR3 region has the DNA TGTGCCAGCAGTTACTCATACAGAGGCACTGAAGCTTTCTTT. The chain links TRBV6-5 to TRBJ1-1; the D is unclear. The CDR3 is 14 residues long. Germline CDR1 and CDR2: MNHEY and SVGAGI. V was clipped by 0 bases and J by 4 bases, with 9 bases between them.